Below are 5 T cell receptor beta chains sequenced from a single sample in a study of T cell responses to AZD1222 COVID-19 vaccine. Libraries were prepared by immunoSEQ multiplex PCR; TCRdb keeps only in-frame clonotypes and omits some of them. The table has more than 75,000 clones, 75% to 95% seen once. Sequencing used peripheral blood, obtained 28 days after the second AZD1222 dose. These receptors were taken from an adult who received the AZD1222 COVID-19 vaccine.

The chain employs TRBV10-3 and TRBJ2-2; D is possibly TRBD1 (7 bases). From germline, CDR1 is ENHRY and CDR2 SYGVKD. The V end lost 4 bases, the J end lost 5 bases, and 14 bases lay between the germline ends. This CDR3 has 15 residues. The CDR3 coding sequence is TGTGCCATCAGTGTCACAGGGGAGGTAACCGGGGAGCTGTTTTTT. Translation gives CAISVTGEVTGELFF.

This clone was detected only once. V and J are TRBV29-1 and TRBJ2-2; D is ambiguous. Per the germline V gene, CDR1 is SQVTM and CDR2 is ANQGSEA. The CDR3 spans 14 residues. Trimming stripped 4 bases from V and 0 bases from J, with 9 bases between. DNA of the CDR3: TGCAGCGTTGGTAGAACTGCGAACACCGGGGAGCTGTTTTTT. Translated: CSVGRTANTGELFF.

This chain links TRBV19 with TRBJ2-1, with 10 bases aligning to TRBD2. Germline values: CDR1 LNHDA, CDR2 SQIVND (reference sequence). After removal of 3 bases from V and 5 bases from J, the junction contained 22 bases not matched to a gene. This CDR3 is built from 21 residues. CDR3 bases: TGTGCCAGTAGTATCCCCTCTGGCAGAGCCTGGACTAGCGGAAAGAACAATGAGCAGTTCTTC. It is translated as CASSIPSGRAWTSGKNNEQFF.

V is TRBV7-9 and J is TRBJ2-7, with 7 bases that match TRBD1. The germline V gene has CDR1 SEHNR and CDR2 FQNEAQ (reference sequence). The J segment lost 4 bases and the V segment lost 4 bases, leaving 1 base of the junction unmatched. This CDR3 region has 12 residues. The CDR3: CASSSDRYEQYF. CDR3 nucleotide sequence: TGTGCCAGCAGCTCGGACAGGTACGAGCAGTACTTC.

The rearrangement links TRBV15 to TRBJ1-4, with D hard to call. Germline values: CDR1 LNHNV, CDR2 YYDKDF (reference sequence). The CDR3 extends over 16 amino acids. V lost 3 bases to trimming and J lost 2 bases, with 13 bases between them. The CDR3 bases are TGTGCCACCAGCAGGGAGTCGGAGGGCACTAATGAAAAACTGTTTTTT. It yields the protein CATSRESEGTNEKLFF.